The next 25 T cell receptor beta chains were all read from a single sample in a study of Tregs in tolerant kidney transplant recipients. Clones were read by immunoSEQ multiplex PCR, and TCRdb kept only the in-frame ones, dropping some. Here the sample spans about 240,000 clones, about 80% being singletons. Material: CD4+ T cells from blood. The receptors derive from a human donor in good health.

The genes are TRBV11-2 and TRBJ2-7; D is uncertain. CDR1 is SGHAT and CDR2 is FQNNGV in the germline V gene. V shed 3 bases and J shed 6 bases, with 15 bases lying between them. The CDR3 extends over 14 amino acids. In DNA form, the CDR3 reads TGTGCCAGCAGCTTGCTGCCTGGGTTCTCCGAGCAGTACTTC. Protein product: CASSLLPGFSEQYF. The full variable domain, its missing parts supplied by reference TRBV11-2 and TRBJ2-7, is EAGVAQSPRYKIIEKRQSVAFWCNPISGHATLYWYQQILGQGPKLLIQFQNNGVVDDSQLPKDRFSAERLKGVDSTLKIQPAKLEDSAVYLCASSLLPGFSEQYFGPGTRLTVT.

V gene TRBV5-1 combines with J gene TRBJ1-5; 10 bases fit TRBD1. CDR1 is SGHRS and CDR2 is YFSETQ in the germline V gene. V shed 4 bases and J 6 bases; nucleotides not matched to a gene: 4. The CDR3 covers 14 residues. This chain's CDR3 is CASSEGTGAQPQHF. The DNA for the CDR3 is TGCGCCAGCAGCGAGGGGACAGGGGCTCAGCCCCAGCATTTT.

In its sample, this clone was seen a few times. The chain is built from TRBV7-9 and TRBJ1-4; the D is unclear. The CDR3 covers 14 residues. The V and J ends lost 5 bases and 5 bases respectively, with 12 bases between them. Germline assignment: CDR1 SEHNR and CDR2 FQNEAQ (reference sequence). The CDR3 loop reads CASSPTGSNEKLFF. In nucleotides, the CDR3 is TGTGCCAGCAGCCCCACTGGCTCAAATGAAAAACTGTTTTTT.

The CDR3 sequence: CASSQELAGTYEQYF. The CDR3 nucleotides read TGTGCCAGCAGCCAAGAATTAGCGGGGACCTACGAGCAGTACTTC. The V and J genes are TRBV4-2 and TRBJ2-7; 8 bases line up with TRBD2. V was clipped by 0 bases and J by 2 bases; unmatched bases: 3. The CDR3 is 15 residues long. The V gene's germline CDR1 is LGHNA and CDR2 YNFKEQ.

CDR3 sequence: CATSREGQGNQPQHF. Written as DNA, the CDR3 is TGTGCCACCAGCAGAGAGGGGCAGGGCAATCAGCCCCAGCATTTT. This sequence joins TRBV15 and TRBJ1-5; D is perhaps TRBD1 (5 bases). The germline V and J ends were trimmed by 0 bases and 2 bases, with 8 bases remaining between them. The germline CDR1 and CDR2 sequences are LNHNV and YYDKDF (reference sequence). CDR3 length: 15 amino acids. Combining the CDR3 with reference TRBV15 and TRBJ1-5 gives the whole variable domain DAMVIQNPRYQVTQFGKPVTLSCSQTLNHNVMYWYQQKSSQAPKLLFHYYDKDFNNEADTPDNFQSRRPNTSFCFLDIRSPGLGDTAMYLCATSREGQGNQPQHFGDGTRLSIL.

The chain is built from TRBV9 and TRBJ2-3; D is ambiguous. In germline, CDR1 is SGDLS, CDR2 YYNGEE. V was cut by 2 bases and J by 5 bases, with 9 bases left in between. The CDR3 extends over 13 amino acids. CDR3 nucleotide sequence: TGTGCCAGCAGCGTTATGACGGGAGATACGCAGTATTTT. Encoded protein: CASSVMTGDTQYF.

Here the CDR3 DNA reads TGTGCCAGCAGGGGCACAGATACGCAGTATTTT. Translated: CASRGTDTQYF. The chain combines TRBV6-5 with TRBJ2-3; D not resolved. Trimming took off 6 bases at V and 1 base at J, with 2 bases between the two ends. CDR3 length equals 11 residues. The V gene's germline CDR1 is MNHEY and CDR2 SVGAGI.

This clone was seen a handful of times. V is TRBV6-5 and J is TRBJ2-2; D is unresolved. The germline V gene has CDR1 MNHEY and CDR2 SVGAGI. V lost 6 bases and J lost 6, with 17 bases in between. The CDR3 sequence is 15 residues long. The CDR3 DNA reads TGTGCCAGCAGGACTGTAGGTGAAAGAGCCGGGGAGCTGTTTTTT. Translation: CASRTVGERAGELFF.

This sequence joins TRBV6-1 and TRBJ1-5, with TRBD1 identical over 9 bases. The CDR3 loop spans 15 amino acids. The V gene end was trimmed by 8 bases and the J gene end by 6 bases; junction bases not matched to a gene: 11. Germline CDR1 reads MNHNS; CDR2 reads SASEGT. DNA for the CDR3: TGTGCCAGCGCCTATTCTGACAGGGGGGGTCAGCCCCAGCATTTT. Amino acid sequence: CASAYSDRGGQPQHF.

This sequence joins TRBV7-8 and TRBJ2-1, with D perhaps TRBD1 (5 bases). This CDR3 has 15 amino acids. The germline V gene has CDR1 SGHVS and CDR2 FQNEAQ. With 5 bases removed from V and 4 bases from J, the gap between germline ends came to 15 bases. The CDR3 DNA reads TGTGCCAGCAGCGCAGGGATCTACTTTTACAATGAGCAGTTCTTC. This sequence encodes CASSAGIYFYNEQFF.

The sample holds one count of this clone. The chain combines TRBV10-2 with TRBJ2-1, with TRBD2 matching over 9 bases. The germline V gene has CDR1 WSHSY and CDR2 SAAADI. This CDR3 has 14 amino acids. V dropped 9 bases and J dropped 2; count of bases not matched to a gene: 5. For the CDR3, the DNA is TGCGCCAGTAGCGGGGGCGCCCCCTACAATGAGCAGTTCTTC. Its protein is CASSGGAPYNEQFF.

J is TRBJ2-7 and V is TRBV5-5; D not certain. This CDR3 is 15 amino acids long. V dropped 1 base and J dropped 9 bases, with 20 bases sitting between them. Germline V lookup: CDR1 SGHKS, CDR2 YYEKEE (reference sequence). CDR3 protein: CASSLQRNPGVMQYF. CDR3 in DNA: TGTGCCAGCAGCTTGCAGAGGAACCCAGGTGTGATGCAGTACTTC.

The genes are TRBV6-1 and TRBJ2-1, with a weak D call TRBD2 (6 bases). Per germline, CDR1 MNHNS and CDR2 SASEGT. The CDR3 is made up of 16 amino acids. V dropped 0 bases and J dropped 4 bases, with 13 bases sitting between them. CDR3 sequence (DNA): TGTGCCAGCAGTGAAGCTCGAGTTGGGAGGTACAATGAGCAGTTCTTC. It is translated as CASSEARVGRYNEQFF.

The rearrangement joins TRBV6-4 to TRBJ2-3; possible D gene TRBD1, 5 bases. V was pared by 6 bases and J by 2 bases, with 12 bases between. Germline loops: CDR1 MRHNA, CDR2 SNTAGT. The CDR3 has 14 amino acids. The DNA for the CDR3 is TGTGCCAGCAGCAGGGAACGGGCCACAGATACGCAGTATTTT. It encodes CASSRERATDTQYF.

V and J are TRBV29-1 and TRBJ1-5; weak D call: TRBD1 (6 bases). Trimming stripped 1 base from V and 12 bases from J, with 16 bases between. The CDR3 is made up of 13 amino acids. Germline V gene sequence: CDR1 SQVTM, CDR2 ANQGSEA. The CDR3 is CSVEAGYTGIQHF. CDR3 bases: TGCAGCGTTGAAGCCGGATATACAGGGATCCAGCATTTT.

The chain uses TRBV5-1 and TRBJ2-5, with TRBD2 identical over 11 bases. This CDR3 has 16 amino acids. CDR1 and CDR2 (germline): SGHRS, YFSETQ. V shed 4 bases, J shed 3 bases, and the junction held 8 bases outside the gene matches. The CDR3 bases are TGCGCCAGCAGCCTAAGAGGTAGCGGGAGGGAAGAGACCCAGTACTTC. Protein product: CASSLRGSGREETQYF. The full variable domain, with the rest looked up from reference TRBV5-1 and TRBJ2-5, is KAGVTQTPRYLIKTRGQQVTLSCSPISGHRSVSWYQQTPGQGLQFLFEYFSETQRNKGNFPGRFSGRQFSNSRSEMNVSTLELGDSALYLCASSLRGSGREETQYFGPGTRLLVL.

The rearrangement joins TRBV6-5 to TRBJ2-5; D tentatively fits TRBD1 or TRBD2 (6 bases each). The tail of the sequence fits TRBJ2-7 better, so the J call may be wrong. This CDR3 spans 13 amino acids. Germline values: CDR1 MNHEY, CDR2 SVGAGI. CDR3 protein: CAISGGATYEQYF. Here the CDR3 DNA reads TGTGCCATCTCCGGGGGCGCTACCTACGAGCAGTACTTC.

The chain couples TRBV19 to TRBJ1-1, with D unclear. The V gene's germline CDR1 is LNHDA and CDR2 SQIVND (reference sequence). V was trimmed by 1 base and J by 10 bases, leaving 7 bases between them. The CDR3 totals 11 residues. As DNA, the CDR3 is TGTGCCAGTAGTATAGGGGTCGGAGCTTTCTTT. Its protein product is CASSIGVGAFF.

This chain joins TRBV7-9 and TRBJ1-1, with D possibly being TRBD1 (5 bases). Trimming shortened V by 2 bases and J by 1 base, and 11 bases separated the two germline ends. The CDR3 length is 15 residues. The germline gives CDR1 SEHNR, CDR2 FQNEAQ (reference sequence). The CDR3 coding sequence is TGTGCCAGCAGCTTAATCGACAGTAAGAACACTGAAGCTTTCTTT. It translates to CASSLIDSKNTEAFF.

This clone was counted a single time. The chain has TRBV7-8 and TRBJ1-1, with D perhaps TRBD1 (6 bases). Trimming shortened V by 3 bases and J by 4 bases, and 12 bases separated the two germline ends. This CDR3 region has 14 residues. Germline assignment: CDR1 SGHVS and CDR2 FQNEAQ. CDR3 protein: CASSFTGRGTEAFF. The CDR3 coding sequence is TGTGCCAGCAGCTTCACCGGCAGGGGCACTGAAGCTTTCTTT. Looking up the rest from reference TRBV7-8 and TRBJ1-1 gives the full variable domain: GAGVSQSPRYKVAKRGQDVALRCDPISGHVSLFWYQQALGQGPEFLTYFQNEAQLDKSGLPSDRFFAERPEGSVSTLKIQRTQQEDSAVYLCASSFTGRGTEAFFGQGTRLTVV.

V usage is TRBV7-2 and J usage is TRBJ1-2, with 9 positions matching TRBD1. Trimming took 6 bases from V and 4 from J; bases not matched to a gene: 9. CDR1 is SGHTA, CDR2 FQGNSA, per germline. This CDR3 is 15 amino acids long. The CDR3 DNA is TGTGCCAGCAGTTCGGGGGGACAGGGAGGCTATGGCTACACCTTC. Translating it yields CASSSGGQGGYGYTF.

The chain carries TRBV7-9 and TRBJ2-1, with a tentative D call TRBD2 (5 bases). The CDR3 totals 13 residues. V gave up 0 bases and J gave up 14 bases, with 14 bases separating them. CDR1 is SEHNR and CDR2 is FQNEAQ in the germline V gene (reference sequence). The CDR3 nucleotides are TGTGCCAGCAGCTTAGCGGAGGCAGCCAAGGAGTTCTTC. Translating gives CASSLAEAAKEFF.

This clone was observed a single time. V is TRBV11-1 and J is TRBJ2-1; 12 nucleotides agree with TRBD2. The CDR3 is made up of 15 amino acids. Germline V gene lookup returns CDR1 SGHAT and CDR2 FQDESV (reference sequence). V lost 5 bases, J lost 7 bases, and 6 bases stayed unmatched. The CDR3 nucleotides are TGTGCCAGCAGCCTTAGACTAGCGGGGGTGAATGAGCAGTTCTTC. This gives the protein CASSLRLAGVNEQFF.

The V gene is TRBV9, the J gene TRBJ2-4, with 8 bases lining up with TRBD1. CDR3 size: 14 residues. The V and J ends lost 4 bases and 6 bases, in that order; junction bases with no gene match: 6. Germline lookup yields CDR1 SGDLS and CDR2 YYNGEE. The CDR3 region is CASSFSGQGNIQYF. The CDR3 DNA follows: TGTGCCAGCAGCTTCTCTGGACAGGGAAACATTCAGTACTTC. The whole variable domain, remainder taken from reference TRBV9 and TRBJ2-4, is DSGVTQTPKHLITATGQRVTLRCSPRSGDLSVYWYQQSLDQGLQFLIQYYNGEERAKGNILERFSAQQFPDLHSELNLSSLELGDSALYFCASSFSGQGNIQYFGAGTRLSVL.

The genes are TRBV30 and TRBJ1-2; the D is unclear. V was shortened by 3 bases and J by 1 base, with 15 bases between the two germline ends. The CDR3 totals 15 residues. In germline, CDR1 is GTSNPN, CDR2 SVGIG (reference sequence). As DNA, the CDR3 is TGTGCCTGGAGCCCTTTTGTTGGGCTTAACTATGGCTACACCTTC. Residues: CAWSPFVGLNYGYTF.